Following are 30 T cell receptor beta chains from one sample sequenced in a study of T cells in Graves' hyperthyroidism and ophthalmopathy. The CDR3 regions of TCR beta were amplified from RNA transcripts. HTBI primers were employed in a first-round RT-PCR of the TCR CDR3. MiXCR was run by TCRdb on the multiplex PCR reads, yielding one entry per CDR3 protein. Counted here are some 760,000 distinct CDR3 sequences, roughly 15% occurring once; the ten biggest clones make up roughly a tenth. Sequencing was done on a sample of blood. The receptors stem from a woman between 18 and 29 years old with Graves' hyperthyroidism.

Many counts were recorded for this clonotype. V and J are TRBV11-2 and TRBJ2-3; 8 bases map to TRBD1. V shed 5 bases and J 3 bases; nucleotides not matched to a gene: 10. This CDR3 is 16 amino acids long. Germline V lookup: CDR1 SGHAT, CDR2 FQNNGV. CDR3 coding DNA: TGTGCCAGCAGCACCCGGACAGGGATGGAGACAGATACGCAGTATTTT. As protein: CASSTRTGMETDTQYF. The full variable domain, its missing parts supplied by reference TRBV11-2 and TRBJ2-3, is EAGVAQSPRYKIIEKRQSVAFWCNPISGHATLYWYQQILGQGPKLLIQFQNNGVVDDSQLPKDRFSAERLKGVDSTLKIQPAKLEDSAVYLCASSTRTGMETDTQYFGPGTRLTVL.

The chain carries TRBV7-2 and TRBJ2-7; 9 positions agree with TRBD1. Germline V CDR1 and CDR2: SGHTA, FQGNSA. V lost 1 base, J lost 0 bases, and 7 bases stayed unmatched. CDR3 length: 17 residues. The CDR3 DNA reads as TGTGCCAGCAGCTTAGGGACCGGGACAGGGATCTCCTACGAGCAGTACTTC. Translation gives CASSLGTGTGISYEQYF.

Many counts were recorded for this clonotype. The chain employs TRBV3-1 and TRBJ1-5; D is unresolved. The CDR3 covers 15 residues. Germline-derived CDR1 and CDR2 are LGHDT and YNNKEL (reference sequence). The germline V and J ends were trimmed by 0 bases and 0 bases, with 6 bases remaining between them. In DNA form, the CDR3 reads TGTGCCAGCAGCCAAGACAGATATAGCAATCAGCCCCAGCATTTT. Encoded protein: CASSQDRYSNQPQHF.

This clonotype was counted ten times or more. The J gene is TRBJ2-5, the V gene TRBV12-3 or TRBV12-4, with 11 bases aligning to TRBD2. The CDR3 is 17 amino acids. V dropped 6 bases and J dropped 4; count of bases not matched to a gene: 13. The CDR3: CASSPGWVAGGLETQYF. CDR3 DNA: TGTGCCAGCAGCCCCGGCTGGGTAGCGGGAGGGTTAGAGACCCAGTACTTC.

The V call is TRBV18, the J call TRBJ2-2; 8 bases match TRBD1. J gave up 6 bases and V 0 bases, and 9 bases lay outside the gene matches. CDR1 KGHSH and CDR2 LQKENI come from the germline V gene. The CDR3 is 17 residues long. For the CDR3, the DNA is TGTGCCAGCTCACCACCTTCGGGACAGGAGGGTGCCGGGGAGCTGTTTTTT. This translates into CASSPPSGQEGAGELFF.

The sample holds many counts of this clonotype. V and J are TRBV20-1 and TRBJ2-7, with unresolved D. CDR1 and CDR2 from the germline V gene are DFQATT and SNEGSKA (reference sequence). The CDR3 extends over 12 amino acids. Trimming stripped 6 bases from V and 6 bases from J, with 15 bases between. The CDR3 here is CSAPDPASEQYF. The CDR3 DNA is TGCAGTGCCCCCGACCCAGCCTCCGAGCAGTACTTC.

In this sample, this clonotype turned up many times. This chain links TRBV6-2 or TRBV6-3 with TRBJ1-5; 11 nucleotides align to TRBD1. Germline V lookup: CDR1 MNHEY, CDR2 SVGEGT. Trimming at V came to 5 bases and at J to 6 bases, leaving 6 bases not matched to a gene. The CDR3 is made up of 15 amino acids. The CDR3 spells CASSGGQGVAQPQHF. The CDR3 nucleotides are TGTGCCAGCAGTGGGGGACAGGGGGTCGCTCAGCCCCAGCATTTT.

The J gene is TRBJ2-7, the V gene TRBV20-1, with 13 bases aligning to TRBD2. Germline lookup yields CDR1 DFQATT and CDR2 SNEGSKA (reference sequence). This CDR3 comprises 15 residues. Trimming cost V 3 bases and J 6 bases; bases outside gene matches: 8. The CDR3 reads CSARLPGLAGSEQYF. In nucleotides, the CDR3 is TGCAGTGCTAGGTTACCGGGACTAGCGGGATCCGAGCAGTACTTC.

This clonotype was seen many times. The CDR3 protein is CSAKTGGVGELFF. The CDR3 region has the DNA TGCAGTGCTAAGACAGGGGGAGTCGGGGAGCTGTTTTTT. J is TRBJ2-2 and V is TRBV20-1, with 9 bases lining up with TRBD1. Germline values: CDR1 DFQATT, CDR2 SNEGSKA (reference sequence). This CDR3 contains 13 residues. The ends lost 4 bases at V and 7 bases at J; junction bases unmatched: 4.

This clonotype was counted ten times or more. The chain uses TRBV12-5 and TRBJ1-4; tentative D call: TRBD1 (6 bases). CDR3 size: 15 residues. V was shortened by 4 bases and J by 4 bases, with 13 bases between the two germline ends. Germline V gives CDR1 LGHNT, CDR2 FRNRAP. The CDR3 DNA is TGTGCTAGTGGTTCCAAGGGGGGGCGTAATGAAAAACTGTTTTTT. Its protein is CASGSKGGRNEKLFF.

This clonotype came up many times. The J gene is TRBJ2-2, the V gene TRBV18; 9 nucleotides line up with TRBD2. Germline CDR1 reads KGHSH; CDR2 reads LQKENI. The J segment lost 3 bases and the V segment lost 3 bases, leaving 5 bases of the junction unmatched. This CDR3 is built from 16 residues. The CDR3 nucleotides are TGTGCCAGCTCACCCTTTAGCGGGAGCGACACCGGGGAGCTGTTTTTT. This gives the protein CASSPFSGSDTGELFF.

The chain combines TRBV29-1 with TRBJ2-7; weak D call: TRBD1 (6 bases). V was cut by 1 base and J by 2 bases, with 15 bases left in between. Germline lookup yields CDR1 SQVTM and CDR2 ANQGSEA. The CDR3 is 15 amino acids. The DNA of the CDR3 is TGCAGCGTTGAAGGCGGGTTCGGACAGCCCTACGAGCAGTACTTC. It encodes CSVEGGFGQPYEQYF.

In its sample, this clonotype was seen many times. The V and J genes are TRBV2 and TRBJ2-5; D might be TRBD1 or TRBD2, each matching 5 bases. Trimming shortened V by 6 bases and J by 4 bases, and 12 bases separated the two germline ends. The germline V gene encodes CDR1 SNHLY and CDR2 FYNNEI. The CDR3 covers 13 residues. This CDR3 reads CASSPGTLETQYF. CDR3 DNA: TGTGCCAGCAGCCCCGGGACGTTAGAGACCCAGTACTTC.

The chain links TRBV7-3 to TRBJ2-1; 9 positions match TRBD2. CDR1 is SGHTA and CDR2 is FQGTGA in the germline V gene. The CDR3 extends over 16 amino acids. J lost 2 bases, V lost 5 bases, and 7 bases had no gene match. The CDR3: CASSPRLAATYNEQFF. The CDR3 DNA sequence: TGTGCCAGCAGCCCCAGACTAGCGGCAACCTACAATGAGCAGTTCTTC.

This clonotype has ten or more counts. This chain links TRBV28 with TRBJ2-7; D uncertain. V was trimmed by 5 bases and J by 2 bases, leaving 4 bases between them. The V gene's germline CDR1 is MDHEN and CDR2 SYDVKM. CDR3 length: 11 residues. This CDR3 is CASSTPYEQYF. DNA of the CDR3: TGTGCCAGCAGTACCCCCTACGAGCAGTACTTC.

A few counts support this clonotype. The rearrangement links TRBV24-1 to TRBJ2-1; 10 positions agree with TRBD2. The V gene's germline CDR1 is KGHDR and CDR2 SFDVKD. The CDR3 extends over 15 amino acids. The V gene end was trimmed by 4 bases and the J gene end by 6 bases; junction bases not matched to a gene: 5. The CDR3 is CATSDLAGAINEQFF. CDR3 nucleotides: TGTGCCACCAGTGACCTAGCGGGAGCCATCAATGAGCAGTTCTTC.

This clonotype has a handful of counts. The chain couples TRBV29-1 to TRBJ2-1; 9 positions agree with TRBD1. Germline V gene lookup returns CDR1 SQVTM and CDR2 ANQGSEA. Trimming took 4 bases from V and 9 from J; bases not matched to a gene: 4. The CDR3 runs to 12 residues. The CDR3 DNA reads as TGCAGCGTTGGGACAGGGGCTACTGAGCAGTTCTTC. It encodes CSVGTGATEQFF.

This clonotype was observed at least ten times. The chain carries TRBV12-3 or TRBV12-4 and TRBJ2-5, with 7 bases lining up with TRBD1. The CDR3 spans 13 residues. Unmatched junction bases numbered 6, after V lost 6 bases and J lost 5 bases. CDR3 region: CASRGDSWETQYF. In DNA form, the CDR3 reads TGTGCCAGCAGGGGGGACAGTTGGGAGACCCAGTACTTC.

This clonotype was seen ten or more times. The genes are TRBV20-1 and TRBJ2-1; 10 bases match TRBD2. This CDR3 contains 15 residues. Losses at the gene ends were 3 bases for V and 7 bases for J; bases not matched to a gene: 9. Per the germline V gene, CDR1 is DFQATT and CDR2 is SNEGSKA (reference sequence). CDR3 protein: CSARHLAGVGNEQFF. CDR3 sequence (DNA): TGCAGTGCTAGGCATCTAGCGGGAGTAGGGAATGAGCAGTTCTTC.

This clonotype was picked up many times. J is TRBJ1-1 and V is TRBV2; D gene ambiguous. CDR1 and CDR2 (germline): SNHLY, FYNNEI. Trimming shortened V by 7 bases and J by 1 base, and 10 bases separated the two germline ends. This CDR3 contains 13 residues. The CDR3 sequence: CASMSQQNTEAFF. CDR3 bases: TGTGCCAGCATGAGTCAGCAGAACACTGAAGCTTTCTTT.

This chain joins TRBV7-9 and TRBJ2-1; 11 bases line up with TRBD2. V lost 1 base to trimming and J lost 3 bases; unmatched junction nucleotides: 2. Germline V gene data show CDR1 as SEHNR and CDR2 as FQNEAQ (reference sequence). CDR3 length equals 16 residues. This CDR3 reads CASSLGTSGFYNEQFF. DNA for the CDR3: TGTGCCAGCAGCTTAGGGACTAGCGGGTTCTACAATGAGCAGTTCTTC.

J is TRBJ1-5 and V is TRBV27; TRBD1 might be the D (5 bases). Germline values: CDR1 MNHEY, CDR2 SMNVEV (reference sequence). Trimming removed 3 bases from V and 0 bases from J, with 9 bases in between. This CDR3 is 15 amino acids long. The CDR3 is CASSFIGTSNQPQHF. The CDR3 DNA reads TGTGCCAGCAGTTTCATAGGGACTAGCAATCAGCCCCAGCATTTT.

This clonotype has ten or more counts. This sequence joins TRBV28 and TRBJ2-1; 12 bases are a match to TRBD2. The CDR3 loop spans 14 amino acids. Trimming cost V 8 bases and J 9 bases; bases outside gene matches: 8. Germline CDR1 reads MDHEN; CDR2 reads SYDVKM. DNA for the CDR3: TGTGCCAGCCAAGGGACTAGCGGGTTCATTGAGCAGTTCTTC. Translated: CASQGTSGFIEQFF.

This clonotype showed up just a few times. The chain joins TRBV11-3 to TRBJ1-1, with a possible D match to TRBD1 (5 bases). The CDR3 loop spans 15 amino acids. Germline V lookup: CDR1 SGHNT, CDR2 YENEEA. V was trimmed by 5 bases and J by 4 bases, leaving 17 bases between them. The CDR3 nucleotides read TGTGCCAGCAGCCCGAGCGGGACTAGGGCCACTGAAGCTTTCTTT. Protein product: CASSPSGTRATEAFF.

This clonotype was observed a few times. The rearrangement joins TRBV10-2 to TRBJ2-5; D might be TRBD1 (5 bases). This CDR3 has 17 amino acids. Trimming took off 0 bases at V and 1 base at J, with 15 bases between the two ends. CDR1 is WSHSY and CDR2 is SAAADI in the germline V gene. CDR3 sequence (DNA): TGCGCCAGCAGTGAGTCTTTACCACAGGACGTCCAAGAGACCCAGTACTTC. Its translation: CASSESLPQDVQETQYF.

This rearrangement joins TRBV29-1 to TRBJ2-1; 8 bases match TRBD2. CDR3 length: 15 amino acids. After removal of 5 bases from V and 1 base from J, the junction contained 7 bases not matched to a gene. Germline V lookup: CDR1 SQVTM, CDR2 ANQGSEA. The CDR3 DNA sequence: TGCAGCGTTTTGGGACTAGGAGGTTCCTACAATGAGCAGTTCTTC. Translated, it gives CSVLGLGGSYNEQFF.

This clonotype came up many times. The gene calls are TRBV2 and TRBJ1-1; the D gene is possibly TRBD1 (5 bases). Germline V gene data show CDR1 as SNHLY and CDR2 as FYNNEI. The ends were cut back, 8 bases at V and 3 bases at J, with 19 bases in the middle. This CDR3 spans 15 amino acids. DNA for the CDR3: TGTGCCAGCCGCGGGGGGGGAGGGGCTGACACTGAAGCTTTCTTT. Translated: CASRGGGGADTEAFF. The full variable domain, its missing parts supplied by reference TRBV2 and TRBJ1-1, is EPEVTQTPSHQVTQMGQEVILRCVPISNHLYFYWYRQILGQKVEFLVSFYNNEISEKSEIFDDQFSVERPDGSNFTLKIRSTKLEDSAMYFCASRGGGGADTEAFFGQGTRLTVV.

This clonotype was seen ten or more times. The CDR3 loop reads CASSAGAGYEQYF. CDR3 nucleotide sequence: TGTGCCAGCAGCGCAGGGGCCGGTTACGAGCAGTACTTC. The V gene is TRBV5-6, the J gene TRBJ2-7, with D perhaps TRBD1 (6 bases). The length of the CDR3 is 13 residues. Trimming took 4 bases from V and 4 from J, leaving 12 bases between them. Germline values: CDR1 SGHDT, CDR2 YYEEEE. Drawing the rest from reference TRBV5-6 and TRBJ2-7, the complete variable domain is DAGVTQSPTHLIKTRGQQVTLRCSPKSGHDTVSWYQQALGQGPQFIFQYYEEEERQRGNFPDRFSGHQFPNYSSELNVNALLLGDSALYLCASSAGAGYEQYFGPGTRLTVT.

This clonotype was seen at least ten times. The chain joins TRBV11-2 to TRBJ2-5, with TRBD2 matching over 11 bases. Trimming cost V 7 bases and J 5 bases; bases outside gene matches: 9. The V gene's germline CDR1 is SGHAT and CDR2 FQNNGV. The CDR3 spans 15 residues. The CDR3 is CASTVIAGGAETQYF. The DNA for the CDR3 is TGTGCCAGCACCGTAATAGCGGGAGGGGCTGAGACCCAGTACTTC.

This clonotype was found many times. The rearrangement links TRBV29-1 to TRBJ1-1; D unclear. The CDR3 runs to 14 residues. Trimming shortened V by 4 bases and J by 4 bases, and 16 bases separated the two germline ends. Germline CDR1 is SQVTM and CDR2 is ANQGSEA. The CDR3 coding sequence is TGCAGCGTTGGGGCTTTCCAACCCTCCACTGAAGCTTTCTTT. Protein product: CSVGAFQPSTEAFF.